Below, 21 T cell receptor beta chains from the same sample are listed, as sequenced in a study of post-analysis software for immune sequencing data. Study-wide findings and caveats: Roughly 5 TRBV segments occurring more often in patients than controls included TRBV5-6, TRBV5-1 and TRBV20-1.

Incorporated into the TCR beta cDNA libraries were unique molecular identifiers, which served to reduce PCR and sequencing biases. TCRdb passed the PCR reads through MiXCR, listing each CDR3 protein once. The repertoire includes about 430,000 distinct CDR3 sequences, approximately 42% of them detected once, and approximately 7.1% sits in the top ten. Their antigens remain unidentified. The source material was blood. These receptors originate from a girl aged 2-10 years with multiple sclerosis.

This clonotype was observed a handful of times. The chain carries TRBV9 and TRBJ2-7; 8 bases fit TRBD2. The junction had 7 bases not matched to a gene; V was cut back by 0 bases and J by 2 bases. Germline CDR1 SGDLS, CDR2 YYNGEE. The CDR3 length is 16 residues. CDR3 nucleotides: TGTGCCAGCAGCGTAGGTGAGACGGGGGGGCCCTACGAGCAGTACTTC. Protein: CASSVGETGGPYEQYF.

The V gene is TRBV6-5, the J gene TRBJ2-5; TRBD2 aligns across 7 bases. The CDR3 is 15 amino acids. CDR1 is MNHEY and CDR2 is SVGAGI in the germline V gene. V lost 6 bases and J lost 3; bases outside the gene matches: 10. The CDR3 protein is CASSYRDYRKETQYF. For the CDR3, the DNA is TGTGCCAGCAGCTACCGGGACTACCGAAAAGAGACCCAGTACTTC.

This clonotype appeared a few times. The CDR3 is CASNSGGAYNEQFF. The CDR3 DNA reads as TGTGCCAGCAACAGCGGGGGGGCCTACAATGAGCAGTTCTTC. V and J are TRBV5-6 and TRBJ2-1, with 10 bases aligning to TRBD2. With 6 bases clipped from V and 2 bases from J, the junction kept 2 bases outside the gene matches. This CDR3 region has 14 residues. In germline, CDR1 is SGHDT, CDR2 YYEEEE.

This clonotype was detected only a few times. This rearrangement joins TRBV5-5 to TRBJ1-1, with D tentatively TRBD1 (5 bases). V dropped 3 bases and J dropped 1 base, with 13 bases sitting between them. This CDR3 region has 15 residues. Germline-derived CDR1 and CDR2 are SGHKS and YYEKEE (reference sequence). This CDR3 reads CASSWGRIPNTEAFF. The CDR3 DNA reads as TGTGCCAGCAGCTGGGGACGGATCCCGAACACTGAAGCTTTCTTT.

The V call is TRBV20-1, the J call TRBJ2-5; TRBD2 agrees at 9 bases. The end of the DNA fits TRBJ2-7 better, so the J call may be wrong. This CDR3 has 15 amino acids. Germline lookup yields CDR1 DFQATT and CDR2 SNEGSKA (reference sequence). The CDR3 loop is CSASVTRGGSSEQYF. The CDR3 nucleotides are TGCAGTGCTAGCGTTACGCGGGGGGGCTCCAGCGAGCAGTACTTC.

This clonotype was observed a single time. The chain combines TRBV28 with TRBJ2-4; no firm D call. V was trimmed by 5 bases and J by 2 bases, leaving 10 bases between them. Germline V lookup: CDR1 MDHEN, CDR2 SYDVKM. CDR3 size: 14 residues. The DNA of the CDR3 is TGTGCCAGCAGTAAGCTCCGTACCAAAAACATTCAGTACTTC. Translation gives CASSKLRTKNIQYF.

A few counts support this clonotype. The genes are TRBV28 and TRBJ2-7; TRBD1 matches at 9 bases. V shed 6 bases and J 5 bases; nucleotides not matched to a gene: 23. The CDR3 spans 19 residues. The germline V gene encodes CDR1 MDHEN and CDR2 SYDVKM. CDR3 nucleotide sequence: TGTGCCAGCAGCCTACTAGGGACAGGGCAATGGAGCCTTCCCGACGAGCAGTACTTC. It is translated as CASSLLGTGQWSLPDEQYF.

The chain uses TRBV20-1 and TRBJ1-2; D is unclear. The V gene lost 2 bases and the J gene lost 8 bases, with 12 bases spanning the gap. The CDR3 sequence is 12 residues long. Germline V gene sequence: CDR1 DFQATT, CDR2 SNEGSKA (reference sequence). The CDR3 bases are TGCAGTGCTAGATATCCCCTGAGGGGCTACACCTTC. This codes for CSARYPLRGYTF.

This clonotype was seen a few times. The chain combines TRBV5-1 with TRBJ1-1; TRBD1 agrees at 9 bases. Per the germline V gene, CDR1 is SGHRS and CDR2 is YFSETQ. This CDR3 is built from 14 residues. The junction had 5 bases not matched to a gene; V was cut back by 4 bases and J by 4 bases. The DNA of the CDR3 is TGCGCCAGCAGCGTGATGGACAGGGGCACTGAAGCTTTCTTT. It is translated as CASSVMDRGTEAFF.

The chain carries TRBV29-1 and TRBJ1-2, with 7 bases matching TRBD1. V shed 7 bases, J shed 6 bases, and the junction held 5 bases outside the gene matches. This CDR3 comprises 11 residues. Germline CDR1 is SQVTM and CDR2 is ANQGSEA. The CDR3 loop reads CSGMQGDGYTF. DNA of the CDR3: TGCAGCGGTATGCAGGGGGATGGCTACACCTTC.

A remark on this clonotype: The junction does not match germline at one end; this may be a read error. The rearrangement uses TRBV18 and TRBJ1-2, with 7 bases fitting TRBD1. Germline CDR1 reads KGHSH; CDR2 reads LQKENI. This CDR3 is 13 amino acids long. The CDR3 sequence is CACSRDRVFGYTF. CDR3 nucleotides: TGTGCCTGCTCCCGTGACAGGGTCTTTGGCTACACCTTC. Complete variable domain (other parts from reference TRBV18 and TRBJ1-2): NAGVMQNPRHLVRRRGQEARLRCSPMKGHSHVYWYRQLPEEGLKFMVYLQKENIIDESGMPKERFSAEFPKEGPSILRIQQVVRGDSAAYFCACSRDRVFGYTFGSGTRLTVV.

This sequence joins TRBV10-3 and TRBJ2-7; 10 nucleotides align to TRBD2. Trimming took 3 bases from V and 0 from J; bases not matched to a gene: 5. Germline lookup yields CDR1 ENHRY and CDR2 SYGVKD. This CDR3 is 16 amino acids long. CDR3 nucleotide sequence: TGTGCCATCAGTGAACTGATAGCGGGGGGCTCCTACGAGCAGTACTTC. As protein: CAISELIAGGSYEQYF.

This clonotype was seen a few times. This sequence joins TRBV5-5 and TRBJ2-5; D assignment may be TRBD1 or TRBD2 (6 bases each). The J call may be faulty, since TRBJ2-7 better matches the DNA end. The CDR3 is made up of 12 amino acids. Germline CDR1 reads SGHKS; CDR2 reads YYEKEE (reference sequence). The CDR3: CASSRGGREQYF. In DNA, the CDR3 is TGTGCCAGCAGCCGAGGGGGGCGCGAGCAGTACTTC.

This chain joins TRBV20-1 and TRBJ2-1; D uncertain. V was cut by 4 bases and J by 10 bases, with 8 bases left in between. The CDR3 totals 10 residues. Germline V lookup: CDR1 DFQATT, CDR2 SNEGSKA (reference sequence). The CDR3 loop reads CSATDGEQFF. CDR3 DNA sequence: TGCAGTGCTACCGACGGGGAGCAGTTCTTC.

A note on this clonotype: A much larger clone lies a single base off, so this may be a read error. V and J are TRBV9 and TRBJ2-3; 7 positions match TRBD1. This CDR3 region has 15 residues. Germline CDR1 is SGDLS and CDR2 is YYNGEE. CDR3 region: CAGSRSGGSGDTQYF. The DNA of the CDR3 is TGTGCCGGCAGCCGTTCAGGGGGAAGTGGAGATACGCAGTATTTT.

The chain joins TRBV6-1 to TRBJ2-1; a possible D gene is TRBD1 (6 bases). Trimming removed 5 bases at V and 2 bases at J, with 7 bases between. Germline assignment: CDR1 MNHNS and CDR2 SASEGT. This CDR3 is built from 13 residues. CDR3 bases: TGTGCCAGCAGTAGGACAGCCTACAATGAGCAGTTCTTC. This translates into CASSRTAYNEQFF.

This clonotype came up a few times. CDR3 residues: CASSQTPVLTGAGNEQFF. The CDR3 bases are TGCGCCAGCAGCCAAACGCCCGTTTTGACGGGAGCGGGAAATGAGCAGTTCTTC. The chain is built from TRBV4-1 and TRBJ2-1, with 7 bases that match TRBD2. V lost 2 bases, J lost 7 bases, and 17 bases stayed unmatched. From germline, CDR1 is MGHRA and CDR2 YSYEKL. The CDR3 extends over 18 amino acids.

For this clonotype: One end of the junction varies from germline; a read error may be responsible. V usage is TRBV6-2 or TRBV6-3 and J usage is TRBJ2-7, with a weak D call TRBD2 (5 bases). CDR1 MNHEY and CDR2 SVGEGT come from the germline V gene. CDR3 size: 11 residues. CDR3 region: CAGSRTPEQYF. CDR3 DNA: TGTGCCGGCAGTCGGACTCCCGAGCAGTACTTC.

This clonotype was detected a few times. The V and J genes are TRBV7-2 and TRBJ2-7; perhaps TRBD1 as D (6 bases). Germline CDR1 is SGHTA and CDR2 is FQGNSA. The CDR3 sequence is 14 residues long. The V end was cut by 1 base, the J end by 4 bases, with 11 bases between. Here the CDR3 DNA reads TGTGCCAGCAGCTTAGGCAAGGGGACATACGAGCAGTACTTC. It yields the protein CASSLGKGTYEQYF.

This chain links TRBV21-1 with TRBJ2-7; TRBD2 is the table's D call, not checked against the DNA. TRBV21-1 is tagged as a pseudogene. The CDR3 totals 17 residues. DNA of the CDR3: TGTGCCAGCAGCAAAAAGGACAGGACTAGCGGGTCCTACGAGCAGTACTTC. Translated: CASSKKDRTSGSYEQYF.

The gene calls are TRBV29-1 and TRBJ2-7, with TRBD1 identical over 7 bases. CDR3 length equals 13 residues. The V segment lost 4 bases and the J segment 2 bases; nucleotides outside the gene matches: 5. Germline V gene data show CDR1 as SQVTM and CDR2 as ANQGSEA. The CDR3 sequence: CSVAKQGPYEQYF. DNA for the CDR3: TGCAGCGTTGCCAAACAGGGGCCCTACGAGCAGTACTTC.